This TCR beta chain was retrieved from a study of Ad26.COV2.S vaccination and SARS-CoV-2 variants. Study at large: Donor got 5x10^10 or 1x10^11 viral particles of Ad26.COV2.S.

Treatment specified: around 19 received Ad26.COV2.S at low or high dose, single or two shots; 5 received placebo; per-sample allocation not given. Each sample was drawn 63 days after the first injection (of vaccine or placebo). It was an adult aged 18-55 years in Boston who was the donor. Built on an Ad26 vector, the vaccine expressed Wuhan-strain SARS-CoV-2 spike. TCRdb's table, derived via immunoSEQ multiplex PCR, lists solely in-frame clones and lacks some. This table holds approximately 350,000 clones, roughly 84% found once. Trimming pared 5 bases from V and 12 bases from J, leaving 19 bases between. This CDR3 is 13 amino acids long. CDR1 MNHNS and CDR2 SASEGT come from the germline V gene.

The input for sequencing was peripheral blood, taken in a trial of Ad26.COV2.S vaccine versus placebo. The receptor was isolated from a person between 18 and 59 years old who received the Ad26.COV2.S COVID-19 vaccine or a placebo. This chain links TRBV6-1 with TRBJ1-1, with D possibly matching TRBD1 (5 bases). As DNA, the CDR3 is TGTGCCAGCAGTTATGGGGAGGGGCAACGGTCTTTCTTT. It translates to CASSYGEGQRSFF.